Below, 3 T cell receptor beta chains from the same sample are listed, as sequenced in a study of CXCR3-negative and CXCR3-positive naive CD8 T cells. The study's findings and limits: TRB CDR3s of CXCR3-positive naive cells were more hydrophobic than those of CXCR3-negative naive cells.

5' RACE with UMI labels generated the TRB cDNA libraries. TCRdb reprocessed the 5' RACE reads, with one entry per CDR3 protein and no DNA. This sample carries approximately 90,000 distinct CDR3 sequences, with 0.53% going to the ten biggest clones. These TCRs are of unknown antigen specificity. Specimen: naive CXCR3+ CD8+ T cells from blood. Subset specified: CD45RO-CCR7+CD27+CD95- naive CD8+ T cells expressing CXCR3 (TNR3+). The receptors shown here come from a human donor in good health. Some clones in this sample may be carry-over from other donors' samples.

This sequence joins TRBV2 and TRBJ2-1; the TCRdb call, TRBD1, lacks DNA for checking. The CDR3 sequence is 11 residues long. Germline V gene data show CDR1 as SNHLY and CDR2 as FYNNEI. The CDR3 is CASSGGAEQFF. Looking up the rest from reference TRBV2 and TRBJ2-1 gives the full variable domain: EPEVTQTPSHQVTQMGQEVILRCVPISNHLYFYWYRQILGQKVEFLVSFYNNEISEKSEIFDDQFSVERPDGSNFTLKIRSTKLEDSAMYFCASSGGAEQFFGPGTRLTVL.

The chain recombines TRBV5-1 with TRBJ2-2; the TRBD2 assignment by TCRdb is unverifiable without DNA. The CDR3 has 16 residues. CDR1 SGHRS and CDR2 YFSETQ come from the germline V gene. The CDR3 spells CASSPSDLRRPGELFF.

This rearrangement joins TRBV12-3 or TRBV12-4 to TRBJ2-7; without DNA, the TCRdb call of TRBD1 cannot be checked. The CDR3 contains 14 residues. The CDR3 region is CASSPRDRRDEQYF.